Sequencing of this TCR beta chain was carried out in a study of CD8 T cells in Susac syndrome. This CDR3 spans 15 amino acids. Germline V CDR1 and CDR2: MNHEY, SVGAGI. The V segment lost 2 bases and the J segment 10 bases; nucleotides outside the gene matches: 8. RNA totalling roughly 0.45 to 1 ug underwent reverse transcription with random hexamers. Amplification of TCR beta CDR3 across 54 Vbeta and 13 Jbeta was performed with immunoSEQ multiplex PCR. TCRdb reprocessed the immunoSEQ multiplex PCR reads with MiXCR, giving one entry per CDR3 protein. Here the sample spans approximately 110,000 distinct CDR3 sequences, around 94% being singletons. Healthy donors, matched for age and sex, constituted the control group.

Material: CD4+ T cells from PBMCs. V gene TRBV6-5 combines with J gene TRBJ2-1; TRBD2 aligns across 10 bases. The TCR originated in a human donor in good health. DNA for the CDR3: TGTGCCAGCAGTTACGGACTAGCGGTGACGGGAGAGCAGTTCTTC. Translated, it gives CASSYGLAVTGEQFF.